What follows are 20 T cell receptor beta chains derived from one specimen sequenced in a study of PD-L1 blockade in urothelial cancer. Time point meaning: pretreatment peripheral blood. The protocol was immunoSEQ multiplex PCR, while the TCRdb copy is restricted to in-frame clones and leaves out a portion. The sample has about 87,000 clones, 84% seen once; the top ten hold roughly 2%. The sample consisted of PBMCs, taken around atezolizumab (anti-PD-L1) treatment. The receptors were gathered from a man aged 55 to 70 with urothelial cancer.

V gene TRBV19 combines with J gene TRBJ2-7, with 7 positions matching TRBD2. Germline values: CDR1 LNHDA, CDR2 SQIVND (reference sequence). V lost 6 bases and J lost 2; bases outside the gene matches: 7. CDR3 length equals 14 residues. The CDR3 here is CASRGAGSTYEQYF. The DNA for the CDR3 is TGTGCCAGTAGGGGAGCGGGGTCGACCTACGAGCAGTACTTC.

The V call is TRBV7-8, the J call TRBJ1-1, with D perhaps matching TRBD1 (5 bases). CDR1 is SGHVS and CDR2 is FQNEAQ in the germline V gene. The V end was cut by 5 bases, the J end by 4 bases, with 14 bases between. This CDR3 region has 14 residues. The CDR3 sequence: CASSSLGRGTEAFF. The CDR3 nucleotides read TGTGCCAGCAGCAGCTTGGGGAGGGGCACTGAAGCTTTCTTT.

The chain recombines TRBV5-1 with TRBJ2-3, with D perhaps matching TRBD1 (5 bases). CDR3 length: 14 amino acids. CDR1 SGHRS and CDR2 YFSETQ come from the germline V gene. Deletions cut 3 bases from V and 6 bases from J, with 14 bases between. The CDR3: CASSSTETRDTQYF. The CDR3 nucleotides are TGCGCCAGCAGCTCGACAGAAACTCGGGATACGCAGTATTTT.

The chain employs TRBV5-5 and TRBJ1-5; D remains unclear. The CDR3 consists of 13 residues. V shed 0 bases and J shed 7 bases, with 8 bases lying between them. Germline V gene lookup returns CDR1 SGHKS and CDR2 YYEKEE (reference sequence). In DNA, the CDR3 is TGTGCCAGCAGCTTGGGAACGGAGCAGCCCCAGCATTTT. Translated: CASSLGTEQPQHF.

V is TRBV7-9 and J is TRBJ1-2, with TRBD1 as a possible D gene (6 bases). This CDR3 region has 15 residues. The germline V and J ends were trimmed by 5 bases and 4 bases, with 17 bases remaining between them. Germline CDR1 SEHNR, CDR2 FQNEAQ (reference sequence). DNA for the CDR3: TGTGCCAGCAGCCTCGAGACCGGACAGCTCTATGGCTACACCTTC. Translated, it gives CASSLETGQLYGYTF.

This chain uses TRBV7-9 with TRBJ2-5, with TRBD1 identical over 11 bases. This CDR3 has 15 residues. Trimming cost V 3 bases and J 5 bases; bases outside gene matches: 5. Germline CDR1 reads SEHNR; CDR2 reads FQNEAQ (reference sequence). CDR3 coding DNA: TGTGCCAGCAGCTTGCGGACAGGGGGCGATGAGACCCAGTACTTC. It translates to CASSLRTGGDETQYF.

The CDR3 here is CASSVYGGGRDTQYF. CDR3 DNA sequence: TGTGCCAGCAGCGTATATGGGGGGGGAAGAGATACGCAGTATTTT. The chain has TRBV9 and TRBJ2-3, with TRBD2 identical over 7 bases. There are 15 residues in the CDR3. The germline CDR1 and CDR2 sequences are SGDLS and YYNGEE. Trimming took 1 base from V and 5 from J; bases not matched to a gene: 7.

This sequence joins TRBV5-1 and TRBJ2-7, with 10 bases lining up with TRBD2. Trimming took 7 bases from V and 5 from J; bases not matched to a gene: 9. CDR1 is SGHRS, CDR2 YFSETQ, per germline. CDR3 length: 14 amino acids. CDR3 amino acids: CASCEASGSHEQYF. DNA for the CDR3: TGCGCCAGCTGTGAGGCTAGCGGGAGCCACGAGCAGTACTTC.

The chain links TRBV19 to TRBJ2-6, with 7 bases lining up with TRBD1. The CDR3 is made up of 17 amino acids. V trimming: 6 bases; J trimming: 4 bases; junction bases outside the gene matches: 12. Per germline, CDR1 LNHDA and CDR2 SQIVND (reference sequence). CDR3 DNA: TGTGCCAGTAGAACCGGGACAGTACTAACCGGGGCCAACGTCCTGACTTTC. It translates to CASRTGTVLTGANVLTF. Complete variable domain (other parts from reference TRBV19 and TRBJ2-6): DGGITQSPKYLFRKEGQNVTLSCEQNLNHDAMYWYRQDPGQGLRLIYYSQIVNDFQKGDIAEGYSVSREKKESFPLTVTSAQKNPTAFYLCASRTGTVLTGANVLTFGAGSRLTVL.

This clone was seen a few times. The V call is TRBV4-1, the J call TRBJ2-7; weak D call: TRBD1 (5 bases). Germline assignment: CDR1 MGHRA and CDR2 YSYEKL. V was trimmed by 2 bases and J by 6 bases, leaving 23 bases between them. The CDR3 runs to 17 residues. CDR3 region: CASSQRLAVGAALEQYF. The CDR3 bases are TGCGCCAGCAGCCAACGCCTGGCGGTAGGGGCCGCCCTCGAGCAGTACTTC.

The V and J genes are TRBV4-1 and TRBJ2-2, with D maybe TRBD2 (7 bases). Germline lookup yields CDR1 MGHRA and CDR2 YSYEKL. Trimming left V 6 bases short and J 0 bases short, with 14 bases between. The CDR3 is made up of 16 amino acids. CDR3 nucleotide sequence: TGCGCCAGCAGAGGGGGGGGACTAACGAACACCGGGGAGCTGTTTTTT. Protein: CASRGGGLTNTGELFF.

The chain employs TRBV6-5 and TRBJ2-7; D possibly corresponds to TRBD2 (6 bases). The CDR3 is made up of 13 amino acids. Trimming pared 5 bases from V and 6 bases from J, leaving 14 bases between. Germline loops: CDR1 MNHEY, CDR2 SVGAGI. CDR3: CASSLAQWLEQYF. The CDR3 coding sequence is TGTGCCAGCAGTCTAGCGCAATGGCTCGAGCAGTACTTC.

This clone was seen only a few times. The rearrangement joins TRBV10-2 to TRBJ1-2; TRBD1 aligns across 8 bases. Trimming at V came to 9 bases and at J to 4 bases, leaving 4 bases not matched to a gene. The CDR3 extends over 12 amino acids. Germline V gene sequence: CDR1 WSHSY, CDR2 SAAADI. The CDR3 sequence: CASITGGYGYTF. The CDR3 DNA reads TGCGCCAGTATTACAGGGGGCTATGGCTACACCTTC.

This clone was seen more than once but under ten times. The rearrangement joins TRBV9 to TRBJ1-2; D may be TRBD1 (6 bases). Germline V gene data show CDR1 as SGDLS and CDR2 as YYNGEE. V lost 4 bases to trimming and J lost 2 bases, with 18 bases between them. This CDR3 is built from 16 residues. The CDR3 sequence: CASSPISGTTNYGYTF. As DNA, the CDR3 is TGTGCCAGCAGCCCTATCTCCGGGACAACGAACTATGGCTACACCTTC.

The chain has TRBV5-1 and TRBJ1-2; TRBD1 might be the D (6 bases). Germline V gene sequence: CDR1 SGHRS, CDR2 YFSETQ. This CDR3 contains 12 residues. Trimming pared 2 bases from V and 13 bases from J, leaving 15 bases between. CDR3 sequence: CASSFEQGPGTF. The CDR3 DNA is TGCGCCAGCAGCTTCGAACAGGGTCCCGGCACCTTC.

The chain recombines TRBV7-2 with TRBJ1-1; D remains unclear. The CDR3 is 13 amino acids. The germline V gene encodes CDR1 SGHTA and CDR2 FQGNSA. V was cut by 1 base and J by 5 bases, with 8 bases left in between. The CDR3 DNA sequence: TGTGCCAGCAGCTTAGAAGGGAGAACTGAAGCTTTCTTT. The encoded protein is CASSLEGRTEAFF.

The chain recombines TRBV11-2 with TRBJ1-4; 10 nucleotides line up with TRBD1. V lost 5 bases, J lost 5 bases, and 11 bases stayed unmatched. The CDR3 extends over 17 amino acids. Germline values: CDR1 SGHAT, CDR2 FQNNGV. CDR3 coding DNA: TGTGCCAGCAGCCCGTCCCGGGACAGGGGTTGGAATGAAAAACTGTTTTTT. Its translation is CASSPSRDRGWNEKLFF.

This clone was detected a few times. The genes are TRBV4-3 and TRBJ1-3; a possible D gene is TRBD1 (5 bases). Trimming pared 0 bases from V and 2 bases from J, leaving 8 bases between. Per germline, CDR1 LGHNA and CDR2 YSLEER. The CDR3 spans 15 residues. The CDR3 region is CASSQESRAGNTIYF. CDR3 in DNA: TGCGCCAGCAGCCAAGAATCCAGGGCTGGAAACACCATATATTTT.

The chain recombines TRBV6-4 with TRBJ2-2; a weak D match, TRBD1 (5 bases). The germline V and J ends were trimmed by 2 bases and 5 bases, with 9 bases remaining between them. This CDR3 comprises 14 residues. CDR1 and CDR2 from the germline V gene are MRHNA and SNTAGT. This chain's CDR3 is CASSDRGGTGELFF. The CDR3 DNA sequence: TGTGCCAGCAGTGACAGGGGCGGAACCGGGGAGCTGTTTTTT.

This clone appeared a few times. The J gene is TRBJ1-6, the V gene TRBV27; 10 nucleotides line up with TRBD1. CDR1 and CDR2 (germline): MNHEY, SMNVEV (reference sequence). The V segment lost 6 bases and the J segment 9 bases; nucleotides outside the gene matches: 8. CDR3 length: 15 residues. The CDR3: CASSSDRGLGSPLHF. For the CDR3, the DNA is TGTGCCAGCAGCTCCGACAGGGGGCTGGGTTCACCCCTCCACTTT.